The rows below give T cell receptor beta chains drawn from one sample of a study of T cells after posttransplantation cyclophosphamide. Repertoires were generated with immunoSEQ multiplex PCR, while TCRdb's copy carries only in-frame clones and drops some. The table has 15,000 to 20,000 clones, around 80% seen once; the top ten hold approximately 3%. Source: PBMCs, taken 410 to 450 days after allogeneic stem cell transplant with calcineurin inhibitor and methotrexate. These receptor sequences come from a male patient aged 25-45 years who received an allogeneic stem cell transplant from an unrelated donor, was CMV-positive, and had acute and chronic GVHD. Some T cells may possibly be graft donor cells. CDR3s include the opening cysteine and the closing phenylalanine or tryptophan. D genes are given only for firm matches. Clone size appears in some rows only: once, few, many, or a class for an expanded clone.

TRBJ1-4,.,TRBV4-3,.,CASSQEGQGNEKLFF,TGCGCCAGCAGCCAAGAAGGGCAGGGTAATGAAAAACTGTTTTTT
TRBJ2-7,few,TRBV7-9,TRBD2,CASSLEGGSDEQYF,TGTGCCAGCAGCTTAGAGGGAGGGTCGGACGAGCAGTACTTC
TRBJ2-5,.,TRBV15,.,CATSGGGRRETQYF,TGTGCCACCAGCGGGGGGGGGCGGAGAGAGACCCAGTACTTC
TRBJ1-1,large,TRBV14,.,CASSQGPRASEAFF,TGTGCCAGCAGCCAAGGGCCGCGGGCTTCTGAAGCTTTCTTT
TRBJ2-1,.,TRBV4-3,TRBD2,CASSRLAGINEQFF,TGCGCCAGCAGCCGGCTAGCGGGGATCAATGAGCAGTTCTTC
TRBJ1-5,.,TRBV18,.,CASSRTASNQPQHF,TGTGCCAGCTCACGGACAGCTAGCAATCAGCCCCAGCATTTT
TRBJ1-2,.,TRBV19,.,CASSAPRTANNYGYTF,TGTGCCAGTAGTGCCCCCAGGACAGCAAATAACTATGGCTACACCTTC
TRBJ1-2,.,TRBV6-1,TRBD1,CASSYRQGYGYTF,TGTGCCAGCAGTTATCGACAGGGATATGGCTACACCTTC
TRBJ1-2,.,TRBV6-5,.,CASTPDGAGRGYTF,TGTGCCAGCACCCCAGACGGCGCGGGGCGAGGCTACACCTTC
TRBJ2-7,.,TRBV9,TRBD2,CASSPGGQGYEQYF,TGTGCCAGCAGCCCGGGGGGGCAGGGGTACGAGCAGTACTTC
TRBJ2-7,.,TRBV6-6,TRBD2,CASSRFGRETYEQYF,TGTGCCAGCAGTCGCTTCGGGCGGGAGACCTACGAGCAGTACTTC
TRBJ1-4,.,TRBV28,.,CASSLYGDEKLFF,TGTGCCAGCAGTTTATACGGTGATGAAAAACTGTTTTTT
TRBJ2-7,.,TRBV5-6,.,CASSLAHMYEQYF,TGTGCCAGCAGCTTAGCTCATATGTACGAGCAGTACTTC
TRBJ2-5,.,TRBV29-1,TRBD2,CSVCKASGSQETQYF,TGCAGCGTTTGTAAGGCTAGCGGGAGCCAAGAGACCCAGTACTTC
TRBJ1-3,.,TRBV29-1,.,CSVVGENTIYF,TGCAGCGTTGTAGGGGAAAACACCATATATTTT
TRBJ2-1,few,TRBV5-4,TRBD1,CASSLGTGANEQFF,TGTGCCAGCAGCTTGGGGACAGGGGCCAATGAGCAGTTCTTC
TRBJ2-2,.,TRBV7-2,TRBD1,CASSRGQGGTGELFF,TGTGCCAGCAGTCGCGGACAGGGTGGAACCGGGGAGCTGTTTTTT
TRBJ2-2,.,TRBV6-5,.,CASSWGQFHTGELFF,TGTGCCAGCAGTTGGGGACAATTCCACACCGGGGAGCTGTTTTTT
TRBJ1-1,.,TRBV7-2,.,CASSLQGSTEAFF,TGTGCCAGCAGCCTGCAGGGGAGCACTGAAGCTTTCTTT
TRBJ2-7,.,TRBV4-2,.,CAGSLGQRISYEQYF,TGTGCCGGCAGCCTCGGACAGAGAATCTCCTACGAGCAGTACTTC
TRBJ2-1,.,TRBV11-3,TRBD1,CASSLGLGQGTPYNEQFF,TGTGCCAGCAGCTTAGGTTTGGGACAGGGGACCCCCTACAATGAGCAGTTCTTC
TRBJ2-1,.,TRBV7-8,TRBD2,CASSLSLAGGGSYNEQFF,TGTGCCAGCAGCTTAAGCCTAGCGGGGGGTGGGTCCTACAATGAGCAGTTCTTC
TRBJ2-2,.,TRBV6-1,TRBD2,CASSEPRGANTGELFF,TGTGCCAGCAGTGAACCCCGGGGGGCGAACACCGGGGAGCTGTTTTTT
TRBJ2-3,.,TRBV4-1,.,CASSHPAGGGTDTQYF,TGCGCCAGCAGCCATCCCGCCGGGGGTGGCACAGATACGCAGTATTTT
TRBJ2-7,.,TRBV19,.,CASTHISQYLYEQYF,TGTGCCAGTACCCACATCTCCCAATATCTCTACGAGCAGTACTTC
TRBJ1-2,.,TRBV6-6,.,CASSWTEGLYGYTF,TGTGCCAGCAGTTGGACAGAAGGTCTATATGGCTACACCTTC
TRBJ1-5,.,TRBV7-2,.,CASSPSAVQPQHF,TGTGCCAGCAGCCCTAGCGCCGTGCAGCCCCAGCATTTT
TRBJ1-2,once,TRBV6-6,.,CASSPRTGTLYGYTF,TGTGCCAGCAGCCCGCGTACAGGGACCCTCTATGGCTACACCTTC
TRBJ2-7,.,TRBV6-6,.,CASSYSTIGYEQYF,TGTGCCAGCAGTTACTCGACTATTGGCTACGAGCAATACTTC
TRBJ2-3,.,TRBV5-4,TRBD2,CASSPGLAEGTDTQYF,TGTGCCAGCAGTCCTGGACTAGCGGAGGGCACAGATACGCAGTATTTT
TRBJ2-7,few,TRBV7-9,TRBD2,CASSSKTSGRASMYEQYF,TGTGCCAGCAGCTCCAAGACTAGCGGGAGGGCCAGTATGTACGAGCAGTACTTC
TRBJ1-6,.,TRBV4-1,.,CASSQEGGAADSPLHF,TGTGCCAGCAGCCAAGAGGGCGGGGCAGCGGATTCACCCCTCCACTTT
TRBJ2-5,.,TRBV6-5,.,CASGTGQETQYF,TGTGCCAGCGGAACGGGTCAAGAGACCCAGTACTTC
TRBJ2-7,few,TRBV5-6,TRBD1,CASSFGTGGMYEQYF,TGTGCCAGCAGCTTCGGGACAGGGGGTATGTACGAGCAGTACTTC
TRBJ2-5,.,TRBV19,TRBD1,CASSIGTGEETQYF,TGTGCCAGTAGTATAGGCACAGGGGAGGAGACCCAGTACTTC
TRBJ2-5,few,TRBV5-8,.,CASSYYQETQYF,TGTGCCAGCAGCTACTACCAAGAGACCCAGTACTTC
TRBJ2-7,few,TRBV6-1,TRBD1,CASTAGGDEQYF,TGTGCCAGCACCGCAGGGGGTGACGAGCAGTACTTC
TRBJ2-5,.,TRBV4-3,TRBD2,CASSLSGGRQTQYF,TGCGCCAGCAGCCTAAGCGGGGGGAGACAGACCCAGTACTTC
TRBJ1-5,.,TRBV4-1,.,CASSPPGRGGKQPQHF,TGCGCCAGCAGCCCCCCGGGACGGGGGGGAAAACAGCCCCAGCATTTT
TRBJ1-3,.,TRBV5-1,TRBD1,CASSWDRESGNTIYF,TGCGCCAGCAGCTGGGACAGGGAAAGTGGAAACACCATATATTTT
TRBJ1-2,.,TRBV19,TRBD1,CASSTDLDRGSFYGYTF,TGTGCCAGTAGTACCGACCTCGACAGGGGGAGTTTCTATGGCTACACCTTC
TRBJ1-3,.,TRBV2,.,CASSEFPQGGGNTIYF,TGTGCCAGCAGTGAATTTCCCCAGGGAGGTGGAAACACCATATATTTT
TRBJ2-1,large,TRBV5-1,.,CASSLDSVSYNEQFF,TGCGCCAGCAGCTTGGATTCGGTCTCCTACAATGAGCAGTTCTTC
TRBJ2-7,.,TRBV6-6,.,CASSYSYGEQYF,TGTGCCAGCAGTTACTCGTACGGTGAGCAGTACTTC
TRBJ2-3,.,TRBV10-3,TRBD1,CAISAGQGATTDTQYF,TGTGCCATCAGTGCTGGACAGGGGGCCACCACAGATACGCAGTATTTT
TRBJ1-1,.,TRBV9,.,CASSSAEQLNTEAFF,TGTGCCAGCAGCTCCGCTGAACAACTGAACACTGAAGCTTTCTTT
TRBJ2-1,.,TRBV6-5,TRBD2,CASGGGGNEQFF,TGTGCCAGCGGTGGCGGGGGAAATGAGCAGTTCTTC
TRBJ2-1,.,TRBV7-3,TRBD2,CASSPPGLAGVNEQFF,TGTGCCAGCAGCCCTCCGGGACTAGCGGGAGTCAATGAGCAGTTCTTC
TRBJ2-1,.,TRBV20-1,.,CSAGGEQFF,TGCAGCGCCGGGGGTGAGCAGTTCTTC
TRBJ1-4,.,TRBV6-1,.,CASSQEESYSTNEKLFF,TGTGCCAGCAGTCAAGAAGAGAGCTACTCAACTAATGAAAAACTGTTTTTT
TRBJ2-3,.,TRBV28,.,CTAGDTDTQYF,TGTACGGCAGGGGACACAGATACGCAGTATTTT
TRBJ2-7,.,TRBV18,.,CASSSAAGTAYEQYF,TGTGCCAGCTCATCAGCAGCTGGAACAGCCTACGAGCAGTACTTC
TRBJ2-7,once,TRBV2,TRBD2,CASSEALSGRDEQYF,TGTGCCAGCAGTGAAGCGCTATCAGGGAGGGACGAGCAGTACTTC
TRBJ1-1,.,TRBV7-8,.,CASSIQGTGTEAFF,TGTGCCAGCAGCATTCAGGGTACAGGCACTGAAGCTTTCTTT
TRBJ2-2,.,TRBV19,.,CASSISPSGELFF,TGTGCCAGTAGTATTTCCCCGTCCGGGGAGCTGTTTTTT